A selection of T cell receptor beta chains follows, all from one sample in a study of shared clonotypes between healthy human individuals. Data came from immunoSEQ multiplex PCR; TCRdb stores just in-frame clones and leaves some out. The sample lists 740,000 or so clones; 55% to 85% were seen once. Sample: memory CD4+ T cells sorted from blood. The receptors here all came from a woman aged 25 to 39 in good health. CDR3s include the opening cysteine and the closing phenylalanine or tryptophan. The D gene is left open where the match is weak. Clone size is not always given. Where it is, it says once, few, many or a class for expanded clones.

clone size: few
J gene: TRBJ1-1
D gene: -
V gene: TRBV7-2
CDR3 DNA: TGTGCCAGCAGTGTCCAAGGGGACACTGAAGCTTTCTTT
CDR3 protein: CASSVQGDTEAFF

clone size: -
J gene: TRBJ1-3
D gene: TRBD1
V gene: TRBV4-1
CDR3 DNA: TGCGCCAGCAGCCAAGGGGACAGGGGGTTTTCTGGAAACACCATATATTTT
CDR3 protein: CASSQGDRGFSGNTIYF

clone size: -
J gene: TRBJ1-5
D gene: -
V gene: TRBV28
CDR3 DNA: TGTGCCAGCAGGGTCATGGTCAACCAGCCCCAGCATTTT
CDR3 protein: CASRVMVNQPQHF

clone size: few
J gene: TRBJ2-1
D gene: -
V gene: TRBV27
CDR3 DNA: TGTGCCAGCAGTGCACAAGGCCTGACACGGGGTGAGCAGTTCTTC
CDR3 protein: CASSAQGLTRGEQFF

clone size: -
J gene: TRBJ2-3
D gene: -
V gene: TRBV11-2
CDR3 DNA: TGTGCCAGCAGCTTAGGGACGGGCACAGATACGCAGTATTTT
CDR3 protein: CASSLGTGTDTQYF

clone size: many
J gene: TRBJ1-1
D gene: TRBD1
V gene: TRBV10-1
CDR3 DNA: TGCGCCAGCAGTGAGGGACAGGGGTACACTGAAGCTTTCTTT
CDR3 protein: CASSEGQGYTEAFF

clone size: -
J gene: TRBJ1-2
D gene: -
V gene: TRBV28
CDR3 DNA: TGTGCCAGCAGTTTCCAGGGCCTCTATGGCTACACCTTC
CDR3 protein: CASSFQGLYGYTF

clone size: -
J gene: TRBJ2-3
D gene: TRBD1
V gene: TRBV7-2
CDR3 DNA: TGTGCCAGCAGCCTGCGACCCGGGACAGGGGGGACCGACACAGATACGCAGTATTTT
CDR3 protein: CASSLRPGTGGTDTDTQYF

clone size: -
J gene: TRBJ2-1
D gene: -
V gene: TRBV29-1
CDR3 DNA: TGCAGCGTTTACGGCCCGGACAATGAGCAGTTCTTC
CDR3 protein: CSVYGPDNEQFF

clone size: few
J gene: TRBJ1-4
D gene: -
V gene: TRBV13
CDR3 DNA: TGTGCCAGCAGCTGGGGCCGCACTAATGAAAAACTGTTTTTT
CDR3 protein: CASSWGRTNEKLFF

clone size: -
J gene: TRBJ1-2
D gene: -
V gene: TRBV28
CDR3 DNA: TGTGCCAGCAGTTTATTGGCCAGTCATGGCTACACCTTC
CDR3 protein: CASSLLASHGYTF

clone size: -
J gene: TRBJ2-7
D gene: TRBD1
V gene: TRBV19
CDR3 DNA: TGTGCCACGGGGGACAGGGTCCACGAGCAGTACTTC
CDR3 protein: CATGDRVHEQYF

clone size: -
J gene: TRBJ2-1
D gene: TRBD2
V gene: TRBV28
CDR3 DNA: TGTGCCAGCAGACTAGCGGGAGGTGTTGAGCAGTTCTTC
CDR3 protein: CASRLAGGVEQFF

clone size: -
J gene: TRBJ1-2
D gene: -
V gene: TRBV6-5
CDR3 DNA: TGTGCCAGCAGTTACAAAGCCGGGGCCCATGGCTACACCTTC
CDR3 protein: CASSYKAGAHGYTF

clone size: -
J gene: TRBJ2-7
D gene: TRBD2
V gene: TRBV2
CDR3 DNA: TGTGCCAGCAGTGGGACTAGCGGGAGCTACGAGCAGTACTTC
CDR3 protein: CASSGTSGSYEQYF

clone size: -
J gene: TRBJ1-5
D gene: TRBD1
V gene: TRBV18
CDR3 DNA: TGTGCCAGCTCACGGACAGGGGGCGACCATCAGCCCCAGCATTTT
CDR3 protein: CASSRTGGDHQPQHF

clone size: -
J gene: TRBJ1-1
D gene: TRBD1
V gene: TRBV6-5
CDR3 DNA: TGTGCCAGCAGTTACGCGACAGGGGAAGCTTTCTTT
CDR3 protein: CASSYATGEAFF

clone size: -
J gene: TRBJ1-1
D gene: -
V gene: TRBV28
CDR3 DNA: TGTGCCAGCAGTCCCGGGGGGCAAGATACTGAAGCTTTCTTT
CDR3 protein: CASSPGGQDTEAFF

clone size: -
J gene: TRBJ2-2
D gene: -
V gene: TRBV6-5
CDR3 DNA: TGTGCCAGCCATCAACTAGGCGGGCAGGCCGGGGAGCTGTTTTTT
CDR3 protein: CASHQLGGQAGELFF

clone size: -
J gene: TRBJ1-1
D gene: -
V gene: TRBV19
CDR3 DNA: TGTGCCAGTAGTCCTACGCAACGAAGGGTGAACACTGAAGCTTTCTTT
CDR3 protein: CASSPTQRRVNTEAFF

clone size: -
J gene: TRBJ2-1
D gene: -
V gene: TRBV28
CDR3 DNA: TGTGCCAGCAGTTTAAGCGGGTTTTACAATGAGCAGTTCTTC
CDR3 protein: CASSLSGFYNEQFF

clone size: -
J gene: TRBJ1-2
D gene: TRBD1
V gene: TRBV19
CDR3 DNA: TGTGCCAGTAGAGGGACAGGGGCTTATGGCTACACCTTC
CDR3 protein: CASRGTGAYGYTF

clone size: few
J gene: TRBJ2-5
D gene: -
V gene: TRBV7-2
CDR3 DNA: TGTGCCAGCAGCTGGGATTGGGGGACCCAGTACTTC
CDR3 protein: CASSWDWGTQYF

clone size: -
J gene: TRBJ2-5
D gene: -
V gene: TRBV25-1
CDR3 DNA: TGTGCCAGCAGCTACTTCGGACAGGGAGGGGAGACCCAGTACTTC
CDR3 protein: CASSYFGQGGETQYF

clone size: -
J gene: TRBJ1-2
D gene: -
V gene: TRBV28
CDR3 DNA: TGTGCCAGCAGTTTACCCCCCCCAGCTAACTATGGCTACACCTTC
CDR3 protein: CASSLPPPANYGYTF

clone size: once
J gene: TRBJ2-6
D gene: -
V gene: TRBV5-1
CDR3 DNA: TGCGCCAGCAGCTTGGGAGGCTCTGGGGCCAACGTCCTGACTTTC
CDR3 protein: CASSLGGSGANVLTF

clone size: once
J gene: TRBJ2-1
D gene: TRBD2
V gene: TRBV12-5
CDR3 DNA: TGTGCTAGTGGTTTGTCATGGGGGCTAGCGGGAAACAATGAGCAGTTCTTC
CDR3 protein: CASGLSWGLAGNNEQFF